Presented here are 9 T cell receptor beta chains from one specimen sequenced in a study of OX40 agonist ivuxolimab in advanced cancers. TCRdb keeps only in-frame clones here, not all; method: immunoSEQ multiplex PCR. The top ten clones hold roughly 22% of a sample with 35,000 to 45,000 clones, more than 70% of them seen once. The material sequenced was CD4+ or CD8+ T cells sorted from blood, taken in a trial of the OX40 agonist ivuxolimab. These receptors were collected from an adult with an advanced solid tumor such as melanoma, head and neck, liver or kidney cancer.

The chain couples TRBV5-4 to TRBJ1-3; TRBD1 might be the D (5 bases). Trimming removed 3 bases from V and 4 bases from J, with 5 bases in between. The CDR3 is 12 amino acids. The germline V gene encodes CDR1 SGHNT and CDR2 YYREEE (reference sequence). The CDR3 reads CASSWGGNTIYF. CDR3 DNA sequence: TGTGCCAGCAGCTGGGGGGGAAACACCATATATTTT.

CDR3 in amino acids: CASSPTGTGDEQYF. CDR3 DNA sequence: TGTGCCAGCAGCCCCACCGGGACAGGGGACGAGCAGTACTTC. J is TRBJ2-7 and V is TRBV7-3, with 10 bases lining up with TRBD1. Germline V CDR1 and CDR2: SGHTA, FQGTGA. The length of the CDR3 is 14 residues. Losses at the gene ends were 5 bases for V and 5 bases for J; bases not matched to a gene: 6. Drawing the rest from reference TRBV7-3 and TRBJ2-7, the complete variable domain is GAGVSQTPSNKVTEKGKYVELRCDPISGHTALYWYRQSLGQGPEFLIYFQGTGAADDSGLPNDRFFAVRPEGSVSTLKIQRTERGDSAVYLCASSPTGTGDEQYFGPGTRLTVT.

This clone was found a few times. The rearrangement joins TRBV11-3 to TRBJ2-3; D unresolved. The CDR3 has 13 residues. Germline V gives CDR1 SGHNT, CDR2 YENEEA. V lost 4 bases and J 1 base, leaving 6 bases between the germline ends. The DNA for the CDR3 is TGTGCCAGCAGCTGGATCCGCACAGATACGCAGTATTTT. Its translation is CASSWIRTDTQYF.

The chain uses TRBV6-1 and TRBJ2-1; D gene unclear. The CDR3 totals 10 residues. CDR1 MNHNS and CDR2 SASEGT come from the germline V gene. The germline V and J ends were trimmed by 5 bases and 6 bases, with 2 bases remaining between them. In nucleotides, the CDR3 is TGTGCCAGCAGTTCCAATGAGCAGTTCTTC. This sequence encodes CASSSNEQFF.

The CDR3, as DNA: TGTGCCAGCAGTTTAGAGGGGGGGATTGAAGCTTTCTTT. Protein: CASSLEGGIEAFF. The chain carries TRBV28 and TRBJ1-1; D perhaps matches TRBD1 (6 bases). Germline loops: CDR1 MDHEN, CDR2 SYDVKM. Trimming cost V 2 bases and J 7 bases, with 11 bases left between them. The CDR3 is 13 residues long.

V is TRBV6-1 and J is TRBJ2-5; 7 bases are a match to TRBD2. The J segment lost 5 bases and the V segment lost 6 bases, leaving 12 bases of the junction unmatched. Germline values: CDR1 MNHNS, CDR2 SASEGT. The CDR3 is made up of 15 amino acids. The CDR3 reads CASRTQSGGDETQYF. In DNA, the CDR3 is TGTGCCAGCAGGACGCAATCGGGGGGTGACGAGACCCAGTACTTC.

J is TRBJ2-1 and V is TRBV7-3; D might be TRBD2 (5 bases). Germline-derived CDR1 and CDR2 are SGHTA and FQGTGA. The CDR3 runs to 17 residues. Deletions cut 2 bases from V and 2 bases from J, with 16 bases between. Written as DNA, the CDR3 is TGTGCCAGCAGCTTATTGGACGGAGAGGGTCCCTACAATGAGCAGTTCTTC. This gives the protein CASSLLDGEGPYNEQFF.

This clone was seen more than once but under ten times. The chain combines TRBV7-8 with TRBJ1-1; no definite D call. CDR3 length: 13 amino acids. Germline V gives CDR1 SGHVS, CDR2 FQNEAQ. V was trimmed by 4 bases and J by 1 base, leaving 7 bases between them. CDR3 nucleotide sequence: TGTGCCAGCAGCTACGACCCGAACACTGAAGCTTTCTTT. As protein: CASSYDPNTEAFF.

The chain couples TRBV4-3 to TRBJ1-1; no definite D call. From germline, CDR1 is LGHNA and CDR2 YSLEER. V lost 0 bases to trimming and J lost 4 bases, with 9 bases between them. The CDR3 totals 14 residues. CDR3 nucleotide sequence: TGCGCCAGCAGCCAAGAAAGGGTTCGCACTGAAGCTTTCTTT. Translation: CASSQERVRTEAFF.